A selection of T cell receptor beta chains follows, all from one sample in a study of T cells in Graves' hyperthyroidism and ophthalmopathy. One entry per CDR3 protein results from TCRdb running MiXCR on the multiplex PCR reads. The sample has around 600,000 distinct CDR3 sequences, 15% to 18% seen once. Input material: blood. The receptor set was obtained from a woman in her twenties or thirties with Graves' hyperthyroidism. Each CDR3 is given without its conserved first and last residue.

V,CDR3
TRBV29-1,SVLGGTTEAF
TRBV15,ATSRDRTGQGSYNEQF
TRBV5-6,ASSLEASGLTDTQY
TRBV7-3,ASSSGLAGEQY
TRBV27,ASKGTSGSYEQY
TRBV4-1,ASSQGSGLAGDEQF
TRBV20-1,SASGGHGYT
TRBV24-1,ATMDSYTDTQY
TRBV30,AWSVLEHRF
TRBV5-6,ASSLRSILNTGELF
TRBV6-8,ASSYEGVCSPYEQY
TRBV11-2,ASSLDPGSETQY
TRBV15,ATTSSRDTYNEQF
TRBV7-2,ASSLVWRTATSNYGYT
TRBV11-3,ASSSAGLAGSSYNEQF
TRBV12-3/TRBV12-4,ASTLGLNNEQF
TRBV11-2,ASSLDPEPH
TRBV6-1,ASSQMTSGREFRQY
TRBV20-1,SAYTPRGGTYEQY
TRBV6-1,ASKGGDLTDTQY
TRBV11-2,ASSLTVANYGYI
TRBV28,ASSLPGKAVNYGYT
TRBV5-1,ASSLTDAQY
TRBV5-1,ASSLGSATGELF
TRBV20-1,SARVSAQTQY
TRBV27,ASRNSGSFGETQY
TRBV27,ASSPYGRSGRANEQF
TRBV6-1,ASSSTSGLVNIQY
TRBV30,AWSVVGVGEKLF
TRBV28,ASKKTGGYEQY
TRBV6-1,ASRQQGVETQY
TRBV27,ASSFLGSWDTGELF
TRBV7-9,ASSPLGGPSGEKLF
TRBV4-2,ASSLQTSGSGYEQY
TRBV9,ASSSGVLDSDTQY
TRBV2,ASSQGAERSYEQY
TRBV20-1,SAAGTSVITDTQY
TRBV6-5,ASSYSKGWGYT
TRBV4-3,ASSQGTTSGNTGELF
TRBV6-2/TRBV6-3,ASRKHTSDQETQY
TRBV14,ASSQLGPYNSYNEQF
TRBV4-2,ASSPAGGQGTNEQF
TRBV12-3/TRBV12-4,ASSRLAGTQDTQY
TRBV4-2,ASSQTGGTDTQY
TRBV5-1,AGSLDGNQPQH
TRBV3-1,ASSQGTGNTEAF
TRBV30,AWGAGGAPLLEQY
TRBV7-2,ASKEGQTTDTQY